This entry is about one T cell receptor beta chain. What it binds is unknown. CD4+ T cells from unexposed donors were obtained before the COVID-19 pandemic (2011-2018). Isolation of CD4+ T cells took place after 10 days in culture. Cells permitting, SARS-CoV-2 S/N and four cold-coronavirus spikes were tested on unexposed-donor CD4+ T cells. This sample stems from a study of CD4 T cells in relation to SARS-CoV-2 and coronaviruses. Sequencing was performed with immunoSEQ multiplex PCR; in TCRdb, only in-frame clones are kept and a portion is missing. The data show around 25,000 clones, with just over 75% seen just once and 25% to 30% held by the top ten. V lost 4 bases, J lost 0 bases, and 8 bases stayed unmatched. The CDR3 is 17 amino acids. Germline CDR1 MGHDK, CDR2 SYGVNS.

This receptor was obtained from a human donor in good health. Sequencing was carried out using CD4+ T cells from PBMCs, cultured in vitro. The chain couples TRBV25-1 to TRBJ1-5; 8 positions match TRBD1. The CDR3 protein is CASSGEDRAYSNQPQHF. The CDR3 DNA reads TGTGCCAGCAGTGGGGAGGACAGGGCCTATAGCAATCAGCCCCAGCATTTT.